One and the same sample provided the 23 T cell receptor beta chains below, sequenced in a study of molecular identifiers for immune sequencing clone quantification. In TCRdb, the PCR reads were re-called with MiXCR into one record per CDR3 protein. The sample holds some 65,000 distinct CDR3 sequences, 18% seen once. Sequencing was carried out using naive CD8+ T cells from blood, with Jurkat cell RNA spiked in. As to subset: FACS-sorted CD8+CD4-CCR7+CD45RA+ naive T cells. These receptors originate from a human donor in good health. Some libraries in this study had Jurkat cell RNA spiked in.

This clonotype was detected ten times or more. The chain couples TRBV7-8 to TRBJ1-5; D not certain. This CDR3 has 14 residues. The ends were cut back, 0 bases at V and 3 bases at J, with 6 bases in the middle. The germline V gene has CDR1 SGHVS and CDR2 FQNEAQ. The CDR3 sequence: CASSLAGINQPQHF. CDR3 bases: TGTGCCAGCAGCTTAGCAGGGATCAATCAGCCCCAGCATTTT.

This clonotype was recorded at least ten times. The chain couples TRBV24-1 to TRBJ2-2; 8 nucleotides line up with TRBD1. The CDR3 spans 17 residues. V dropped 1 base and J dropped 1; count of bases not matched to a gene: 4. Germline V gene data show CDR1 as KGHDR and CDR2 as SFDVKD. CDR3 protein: CATSDFHGQGNTGELFF. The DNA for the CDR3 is TGTGCCACCAGTGATTTCCACGGACAGGGGAACACCGGGGAGCTGTTTTTT.

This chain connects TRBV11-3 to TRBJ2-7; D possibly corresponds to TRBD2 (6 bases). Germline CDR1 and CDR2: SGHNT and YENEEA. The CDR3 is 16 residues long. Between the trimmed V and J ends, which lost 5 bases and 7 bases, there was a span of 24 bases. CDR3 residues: CASSIGGDGLSGEQYF. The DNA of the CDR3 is TGTGCCAGCAGCATCGGGGGAGATGGGCTGTCCGGGGAGCAGTACTTC.

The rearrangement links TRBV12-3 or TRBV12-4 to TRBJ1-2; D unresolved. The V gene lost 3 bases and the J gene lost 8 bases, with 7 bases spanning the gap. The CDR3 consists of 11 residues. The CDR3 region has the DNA TGTGCCAGCAGTTTCGTGCAAGGCTACACCTTC. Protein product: CASSFVQGYTF.

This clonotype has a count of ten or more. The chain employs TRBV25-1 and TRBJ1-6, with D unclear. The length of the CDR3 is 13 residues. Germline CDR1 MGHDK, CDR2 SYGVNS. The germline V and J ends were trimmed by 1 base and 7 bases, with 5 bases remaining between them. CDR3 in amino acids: CASSESPNSPLHF. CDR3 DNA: TGTGCCAGCAGTGAATCTCCAAATTCACCCCTCCACTTT. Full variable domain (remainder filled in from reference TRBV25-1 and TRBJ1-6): EADIYQTPRYLVIGTGKKITLECSQTMGHDKMYWYQQDPGMELHLIHYSYGVNSTEKGDLSSESTVSRIRTEHFPLTLESARPSHTSQYLCASSESPNSPLHFGNGTRLTVT.

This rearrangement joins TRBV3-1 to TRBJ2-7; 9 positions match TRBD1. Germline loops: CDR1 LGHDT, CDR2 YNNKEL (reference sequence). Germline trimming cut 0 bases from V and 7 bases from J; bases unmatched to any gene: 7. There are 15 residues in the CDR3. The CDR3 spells CASSQDGDRVEEQYF. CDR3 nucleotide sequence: TGTGCCAGCAGCCAAGACGGGGACAGGGTTGAAGAGCAGTACTTC.

The CDR3 is CSARDVIAGSREQYF. In DNA, the CDR3 is TGCAGTGCTAGAGATGTAATAGCGGGATCGCGCGAGCAGTACTTC. The V call is TRBV20-1, the J call TRBJ2-7; 8 bases are a match to TRBD2. The CDR3 totals 15 residues. Unmatched junction bases numbered 10, after V lost 0 bases and J lost 6 bases. The germline CDR1 and CDR2 sequences are DFQATT and SNEGSKA (reference sequence).

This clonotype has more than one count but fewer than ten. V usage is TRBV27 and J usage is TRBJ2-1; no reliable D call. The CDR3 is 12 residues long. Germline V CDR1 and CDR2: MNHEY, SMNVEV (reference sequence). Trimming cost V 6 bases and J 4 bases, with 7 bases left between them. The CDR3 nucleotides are TGTGCCAGCAGGGAACTTTACAATGAGCAGTTCTTC. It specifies CASRELYNEQFF.

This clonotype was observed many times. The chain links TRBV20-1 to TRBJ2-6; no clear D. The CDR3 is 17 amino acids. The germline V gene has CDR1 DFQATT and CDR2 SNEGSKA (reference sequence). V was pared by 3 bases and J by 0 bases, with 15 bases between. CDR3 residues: CSASPPVAVSGANVLTF. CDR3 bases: TGCAGTGCTAGCCCCCCCGTGGCTGTCTCTGGGGCCAACGTCCTGACTTTC.

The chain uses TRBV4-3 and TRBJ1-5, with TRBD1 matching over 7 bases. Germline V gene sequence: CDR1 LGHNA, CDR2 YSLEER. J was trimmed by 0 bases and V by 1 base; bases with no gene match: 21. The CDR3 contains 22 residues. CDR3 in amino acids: CASSQANRPPATGRISNQPQHF. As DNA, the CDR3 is TGCGCCAGCAGCCAAGCGAATCGTCCCCCGGCGACAGGGAGGATTAGCAATCAGCCCCAGCATTTT.

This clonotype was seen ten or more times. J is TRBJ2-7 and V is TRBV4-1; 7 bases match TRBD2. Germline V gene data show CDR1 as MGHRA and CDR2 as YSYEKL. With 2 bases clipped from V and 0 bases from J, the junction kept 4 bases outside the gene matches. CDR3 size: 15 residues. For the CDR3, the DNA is TGCGCCAGCAGCCAAACGGGACTAAGCTCCTACGAGCAGTACTTC. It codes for CASSQTGLSSYEQYF.

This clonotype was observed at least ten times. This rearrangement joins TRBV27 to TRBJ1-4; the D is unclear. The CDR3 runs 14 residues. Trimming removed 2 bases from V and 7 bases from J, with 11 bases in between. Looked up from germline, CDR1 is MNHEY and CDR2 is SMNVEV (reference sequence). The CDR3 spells CASSLGMGPEKLFF. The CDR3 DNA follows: TGTGCCAGCAGTTTAGGAATGGGCCCTGAAAAACTGTTTTTT.

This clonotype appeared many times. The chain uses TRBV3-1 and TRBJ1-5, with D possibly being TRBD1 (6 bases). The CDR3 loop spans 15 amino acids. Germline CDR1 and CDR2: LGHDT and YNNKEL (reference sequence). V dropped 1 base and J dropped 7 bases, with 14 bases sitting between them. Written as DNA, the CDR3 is TGTGCCAGCAGCCAAGGTAAACAGGGCGGACAGCCCCAGCATTTT. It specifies CASSQGKQGGQPQHF. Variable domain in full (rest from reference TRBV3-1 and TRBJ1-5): DTAVSQTPKYLVTQMGNDKSIKCEQNLGHDTMYWYKQDSKKFLKIMFSYNNKELIINETVPNRFSPKSPDKAHLNLHINSLELGDSAVYFCASSQGKQGGQPQHFGDGTRLSIL.

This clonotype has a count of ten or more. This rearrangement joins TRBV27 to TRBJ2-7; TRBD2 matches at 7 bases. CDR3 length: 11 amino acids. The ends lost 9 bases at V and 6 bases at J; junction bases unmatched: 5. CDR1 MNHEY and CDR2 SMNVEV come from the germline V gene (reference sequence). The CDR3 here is CASTGGVEQYF. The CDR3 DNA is TGTGCCAGTACTGGGGGGGTCGAGCAGTACTTC.

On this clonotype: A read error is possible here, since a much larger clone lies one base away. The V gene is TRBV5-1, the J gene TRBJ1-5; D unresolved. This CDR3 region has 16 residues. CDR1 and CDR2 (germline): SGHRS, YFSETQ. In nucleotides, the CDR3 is TGCACCAGCAGCCTCAGCGGTTTAGATATCAATCAGCCCCAGCATTTT. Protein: CTSSLSGLDINQPQHF.

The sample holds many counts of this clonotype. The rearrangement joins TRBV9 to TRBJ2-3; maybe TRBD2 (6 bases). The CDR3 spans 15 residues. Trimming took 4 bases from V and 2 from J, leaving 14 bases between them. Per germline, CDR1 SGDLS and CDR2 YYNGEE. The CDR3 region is CASSIPGLLTDTQYF. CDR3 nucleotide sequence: TGTGCCAGCAGCATACCGGGACTGCTCACAGATACGCAGTATTTT.

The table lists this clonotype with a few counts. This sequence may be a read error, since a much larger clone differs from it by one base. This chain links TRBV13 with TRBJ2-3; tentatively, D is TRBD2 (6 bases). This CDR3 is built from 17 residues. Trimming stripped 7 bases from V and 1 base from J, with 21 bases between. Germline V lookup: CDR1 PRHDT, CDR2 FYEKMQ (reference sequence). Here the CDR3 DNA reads TGTGCCAGCAACACCCGTGGCGGGAAGCACCGCACAGATACGCAGTATTTT. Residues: CASNTRGGKHRTDTQYF.

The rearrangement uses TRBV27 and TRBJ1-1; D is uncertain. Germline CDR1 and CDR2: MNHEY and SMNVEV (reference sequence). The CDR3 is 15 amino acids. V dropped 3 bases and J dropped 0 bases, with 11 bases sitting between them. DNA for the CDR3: TGTGCCAGCAGTTTTTCCTTCGGAGTGAACACTGAAGCTTTCTTT. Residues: CASSFSFGVNTEAFF.

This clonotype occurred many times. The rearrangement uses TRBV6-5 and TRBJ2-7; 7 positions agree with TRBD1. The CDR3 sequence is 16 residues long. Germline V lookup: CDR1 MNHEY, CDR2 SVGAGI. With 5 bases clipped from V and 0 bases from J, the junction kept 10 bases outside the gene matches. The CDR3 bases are TGTGCCAGCAGTCACCTCACCGGGACAGCCTCCTACGAGCAGTACTTC. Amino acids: CASSHLTGTASYEQYF.

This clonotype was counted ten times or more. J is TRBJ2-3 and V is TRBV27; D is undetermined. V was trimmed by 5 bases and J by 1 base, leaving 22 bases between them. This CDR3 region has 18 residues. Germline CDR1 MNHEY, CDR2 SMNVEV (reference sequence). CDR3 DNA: TGTGCCAGCAGTATGGACCTATTGGGATGGGGTCGCACAGATACGCAGTATTTT. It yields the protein CASSMDLLGWGRTDTQYF.

The CDR3 region has the DNA TGTGCCAGCAGTGGGGGGCGGGTGAGCTCCTACGAGCAGTACTTC. Translating it yields CASSGGRVSSYEQYF. The chain joins TRBV2 to TRBJ2-7; tentatively, D is TRBD1 (6 bases). There are 15 residues in the CDR3. The germline CDR1 and CDR2 sequences are SNHLY and FYNNEI. V dropped 4 bases and J dropped 0 bases, with 13 bases sitting between them. The full variable domain, rest sourced from reference TRBV2 and TRBJ2-7, is EPEVTQTPSHQVTQMGQEVILRCVPISNHLYFYWYRQILGQKVEFLVSFYNNEISEKSEIFDDQFSVERPDGSNFTLKIRSTKLEDSAMYFCASSGGRVSSYEQYFGPGTRLTVT.

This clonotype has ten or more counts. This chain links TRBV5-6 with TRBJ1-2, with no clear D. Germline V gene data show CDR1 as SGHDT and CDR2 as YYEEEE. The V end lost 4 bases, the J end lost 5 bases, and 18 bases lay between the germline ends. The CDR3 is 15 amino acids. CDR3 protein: CASSPITFETYGYTF. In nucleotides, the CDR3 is TGTGCCAGCAGCCCGATAACATTTGAGACATATGGCTACACCTTC.

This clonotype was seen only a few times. This chain's CDR3 is CASSQLAGEYNEQFF. The DNA of the CDR3 is TGTGCCAGCAGTCAACTAGCGGGAGAATACAATGAGCAGTTCTTC. The J gene is TRBJ2-1, the V gene TRBV6-5; 11 nucleotides match TRBD2. Germline loops: CDR1 MNHEY, CDR2 SVGAGI. CDR3 length: 15 residues. Trimming cost V 5 bases and J 4 bases; bases outside gene matches: 4.